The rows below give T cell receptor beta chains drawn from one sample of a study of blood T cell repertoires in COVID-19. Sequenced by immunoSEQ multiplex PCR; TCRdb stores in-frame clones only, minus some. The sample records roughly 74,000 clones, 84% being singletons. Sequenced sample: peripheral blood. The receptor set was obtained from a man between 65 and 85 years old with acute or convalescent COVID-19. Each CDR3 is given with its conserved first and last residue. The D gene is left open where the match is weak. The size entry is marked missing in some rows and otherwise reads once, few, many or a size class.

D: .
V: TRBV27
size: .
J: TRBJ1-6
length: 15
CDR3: CASSLSANGNSPLHF
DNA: TGTGCCAGCAGTTTATCGGCCAATGGCAATTCACCCCTCCACTTT

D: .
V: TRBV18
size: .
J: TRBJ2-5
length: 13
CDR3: CASSPHSQETQYF
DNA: TGTGCCAGCTCACCTCACAGCCAAGAGACCCAGTACTTC

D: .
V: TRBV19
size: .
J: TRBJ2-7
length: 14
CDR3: CASSPPHTSYEQYF
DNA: TGTGCCAGTAGTCCCCCGCACACCTCCTACGAGCAGTACTTC

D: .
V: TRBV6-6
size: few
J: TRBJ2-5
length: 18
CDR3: CASSRGVITGGDQETQYF
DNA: TGTGCCAGCAGTCGCGGGGTTATCACAGGGGGGGACCAAGAGACCCAGTACTTC

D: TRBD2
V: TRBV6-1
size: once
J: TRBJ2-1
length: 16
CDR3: CASSEERGSSYNEQFF
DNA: TGTGCCAGCAGTGAAGAGCGGGGAAGCTCCTACAATGAGCAGTTCTTC

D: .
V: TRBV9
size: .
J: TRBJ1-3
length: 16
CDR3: CASSVAGVDSGNTIYF
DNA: TGTGCCAGCAGCGTAGCGGGGGTTGACTCTGGAAACACCATATATTTT

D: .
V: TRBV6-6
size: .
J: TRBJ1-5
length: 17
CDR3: CASSPVGQPRGNQPQHF
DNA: TGTGCCAGCAGTCCCGTAGGGCAGCCGAGGGGCAATCAGCCCCAGCATTTT

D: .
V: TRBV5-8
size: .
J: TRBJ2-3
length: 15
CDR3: CASSLGRTSTDTQYF
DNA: TGTGCCAGCAGCTTGGGGAGAACTAGCACAGATACGCAGTATTTT

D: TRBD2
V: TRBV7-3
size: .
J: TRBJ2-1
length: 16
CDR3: CASSSGSSGSRYEQFF
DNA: TGTGCCAGCAGCTCTGGGAGTAGCGGGAGTCGGTATGAGCAGTTCTTC

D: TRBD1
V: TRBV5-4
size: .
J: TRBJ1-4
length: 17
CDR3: CASSLAGQGATNEKLFF
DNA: TGTGCCAGCAGCTTGGCCGGTCAGGGGGCGACTAATGAAAAACTGTTTTTT

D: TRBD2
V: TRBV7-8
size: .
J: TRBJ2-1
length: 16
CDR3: CASSLWSGASYNEQFF
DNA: TGTGCCAGCAGCTTATGGAGCGGGGCCTCCTACAATGAGCAGTTCTTC

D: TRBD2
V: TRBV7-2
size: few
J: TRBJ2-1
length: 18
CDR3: CASSLEGTSGRFYNEQFF
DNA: TGTGCCAGCAGCTTAGAGGGGACTAGCGGGAGATTCTACAATGAGCAGTTCTTC

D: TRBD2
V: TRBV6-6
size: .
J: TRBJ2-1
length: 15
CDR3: CASTTGTSGINEQFF
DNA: TGTGCCAGTACGACCGGGACTAGCGGGATCAATGAGCAGTTCTTC